These T cell receptor beta chains were read from a single sample in a study of blood T cell repertoires in COVID-19. Assay used: immunoSEQ multiplex PCR; TCRdb lists only in-frame clones, some missing. The profile covers about 430,000 clones, with approximately 90% appearing a single time and 1.4% to 1.5% taken by the ten largest. Sequencing used PBMCs or T cells enriched from blood (not recorded which). All receptors come from a woman under 30 who had been exposed to COVID-19. Both conserved end residues are part of each CDR3. Fields, in order: D gene, V gene, J gene, clone size, CDR3 protein, CDR3 DNA. The D gene is left open where the match is weak. Size tells how often a clone was seen (once, few, many) or the class of an expanded clone, and some rows leave it out.

D gene: -
V gene: TRBV5-1
J gene: TRBJ2-1
clone size: once
CDR3 protein: CASSPSDSSGGNEQFF
CDR3 DNA: TGCGCCAGCAGCCCGAGTGACAGCTCCGGGGGCAATGAGCAGTTCTTC

D gene: -
V gene: TRBV4-1
J gene: TRBJ2-5
clone size: -
CDR3 protein: CASSHHRGVADQQETQYF
CDR3 DNA: TGCGCCAGCAGCCACCACCGAGGAGTAGCGGACCAACAAGAGACCCAGTACTTC

D gene: -
V gene: TRBV7-9
J gene: TRBJ1-4
clone size: few
CDR3 protein: CASSFDRRNEKLFF
CDR3 DNA: TGTGCCAGCAGTTTCGACAGAAGGAATGAAAAACTGTTTTTT

D gene: TRBD2
V gene: TRBV5-1
J gene: TRBJ2-7
clone size: -
CDR3 protein: CASSLAASGRNYEQYF
CDR3 DNA: TGCGCCAGCAGCTTGGCCGCTAGCGGGAGGAACTACGAGCAGTACTTC

D gene: -
V gene: TRBV6-5
J gene: TRBJ1-2
clone size: -
CDR3 protein: CASSYSLGGGLYGYTF
CDR3 DNA: TGTGCCAGCAGTTACTCGCTCGGGGGAGGACTCTATGGCTACACCTTC

D gene: TRBD1
V gene: TRBV20-1
J gene: TRBJ2-2
clone size: -
CDR3 protein: CSASGDPGGNTGELFF
CDR3 DNA: TGCAGTGCTAGTGGGGACCCAGGGGGGAACACCGGGGAGCTGTTTTTT

D gene: -
V gene: TRBV28
J gene: TRBJ1-6
clone size: few
CDR3 protein: CASKAGFRPLHF
CDR3 DNA: TGTGCCAGCAAGGCCGGGTTTAGACCCCTCCACTTT

D gene: -
V gene: TRBV5-4
J gene: TRBJ2-2
clone size: -
CDR3 protein: CASSLGGAGELFF
CDR3 DNA: TGTGCCAGCAGCTTGGGAGGTGCCGGGGAGCTGTTTTTT

D gene: -
V gene: TRBV7-2
J gene: TRBJ2-2
clone size: few
CDR3 protein: CASSLAHSLTGELFF
CDR3 DNA: TGTGCCAGCAGCTTAGCGCACAGCCTCACCGGGGAGCTGTTTTTT

D gene: -
V gene: TRBV7-2
J gene: TRBJ2-1
clone size: -
CDR3 protein: CASSRMGGAFNEQFF
CDR3 DNA: TGTGCCAGCAGCCGGATGGGGGGGGCGTTCAATGAGCAGTTCTTC

D gene: -
V gene: TRBV7-9
J gene: TRBJ2-7
clone size: -
CDR3 protein: CASGLRDKSYEQYF
CDR3 DNA: TGTGCCAGCGGACTCCGGGACAAATCCTACGAGCAGTACTTC

D gene: -
V gene: TRBV2
J gene: TRBJ1-1
clone size: -
CDR3 protein: CASRVETGIGRAFF
CDR3 DNA: TGTGCCAGCAGAGTAGAGACAGGAATAGGGAGAGCTTTCTTT

D gene: -
V gene: TRBV9
J gene: TRBJ1-3
clone size: -
CDR3 protein: CASSVGGQASGNTIYF
CDR3 DNA: TGTGCCAGCAGCGTAGGGGGGCAGGCCTCTGGAAACACCATATATTTT

D gene: -
V gene: TRBV21-1
J gene: TRBJ1-6
clone size: -
CDR3 protein: CASSKSDISSYNSPLHF
CDR3 DNA: TGTGCCAGCAGCAAATCCGACATCTCCTCCTATAATTCACCCCTCCACTTT

D gene: -
V gene: TRBV5-4
J gene: TRBJ2-7
clone size: -
CDR3 protein: CASSGGTVQNYEQYF
CDR3 DNA: TGTGCCAGCAGCGGAGGGACAGTTCAAAATTACGAGCAGTACTTC

D gene: -
V gene: TRBV18
J gene: TRBJ2-7
clone size: -
CDR3 protein: CASSPQGQDEQYF
CDR3 DNA: TGTGCCAGCTCACCCCAGGGGCAGGACGAGCAGTACTTC

D gene: TRBD1
V gene: TRBV7-9
J gene: TRBJ2-5
clone size: -
CDR3 protein: CASSHRDRGETQYF
CDR3 DNA: TGTGCCAGCAGCCACCGGGACAGGGGGGAGACCCAGTACTTC

D gene: -
V gene: TRBV19
J gene: TRBJ1-4
clone size: -
CDR3 protein: CASTRSEKLFF
CDR3 DNA: TGTGCCAGTACGAGAAGTGAAAAACTGTTTTTT

D gene: -
V gene: TRBV5-1
J gene: TRBJ2-3
clone size: -
CDR3 protein: CASSSQGPDTQYF
CDR3 DNA: TGCGCCAGCAGCTCACAGGGTCCCGATACGCAGTATTTT

D gene: TRBD1
V gene: TRBV9
J gene: TRBJ1-3
clone size: -
CDR3 protein: CASSAQGASGNTIYF
CDR3 DNA: TGTGCCAGCAGCGCACAGGGGGCTTCTGGAAACACCATATATTTT

D gene: TRBD1
V gene: TRBV28
J gene: TRBJ1-1
clone size: once
CDR3 protein: CASSSPGQGTEAFF
CDR3 DNA: TGTGCCAGCAGTTCCCCGGGACAGGGCACTGAAGCTTTCTTT

D gene: -
V gene: TRBV7-8
J gene: TRBJ1-1
clone size: -
CDR3 protein: CASSLRRAGTEAFF
CDR3 DNA: TGTGCCAGCAGCTTACGCAGGGCAGGCACTGAAGCTTTCTTT

D gene: TRBD2
V gene: TRBV9
J gene: TRBJ2-2
clone size: -
CDR3 protein: CASSVVGGRPNTGELFF
CDR3 DNA: TGTGCCAGCAGCGTAGTAGGCGGGAGGCCGAACACCGGGGAGCTGTTTTTT

D gene: TRBD1
V gene: TRBV18
J gene: TRBJ1-4
clone size: few
CDR3 protein: CASSPGQEWYQRKLFF
CDR3 DNA: TGTGCCAGCTCACCCGGACAGGAATGGTACCAAAGGAAACTGTTTTTT

D gene: -
V gene: TRBV5-1
J gene: TRBJ2-5
clone size: -
CDR3 protein: CASSSSGSGEETQYF
CDR3 DNA: TGCGCCAGCAGCTCTAGTGGATCAGGGGAGGAGACCCAGTACTTC

D gene: -
V gene: TRBV5-1
J gene: TRBJ1-2
clone size: few
CDR3 protein: CASSLAGEGYTF
CDR3 DNA: TGCGCCAGCAGCTTGGCCGGGGAGGGCTACACCTTC

D gene: -
V gene: TRBV5-1
J gene: TRBJ2-5
clone size: -
CDR3 protein: CASSLDPPGLPKRETQYF
CDR3 DNA: TGCGCCAGCAGCTTGGACCCCCCGGGACTCCCCAAAAGGGAGACCCAGTACTTC